This TCR beta chain was sequenced during a study of T cell changes during pregnancy in multiple sclerosis. TCRdb's table, derived via immunoSEQ multiplex PCR, lists solely in-frame clones and lacks some. The data hold approximately 92,000 clones, with 92% observed a single time. Trimming stripped 2 bases from V and 1 base from J, with 5 bases between. The CDR3 extends over 13 amino acids. Germline assignment: CDR1 ENHRY and CDR2 SYGVKD. The TCR comes from a female donor with multiple sclerosis, enrolled in a pregnancy study. The material sequenced was peripheral blood, taken in the first trimester of pregnancy. The V call is TRBV10-3, the J call TRBJ1-1; D remains ambiguous. CDR3 amino acids: CAISETSNTEAFF. The CDR3 nucleotides read TGTGCCATCAGTGAGACATCGAACACTGAAGCTTTCTTT.